A single sample gave rise to the 30 T cell receptor beta chains below, sequenced in a study of CD8 T cells in Susac syndrome. Random hexamers served to reverse transcribe roughly 0.45 to 1 ug RNA. TCRdb independently ran MiXCR on the immunoSEQ multiplex PCR reads; one entry per CDR3 protein. The sample has about 130,000 distinct CDR3 sequences; 85% to 95% are singletons. Sequencing used CD8+ T cells from PBMCs. These receptors originate from a human donor with multiple sclerosis.

The chain couples TRBV9 to TRBJ2-7, with 7 bases identical to TRBD2. The germline gives CDR1 SGDLS, CDR2 YYNGEE. V dropped 1 base and J dropped 5; count of bases not matched to a gene: 6. The CDR3 length is 14 residues. CDR3 nucleotide sequence: TGTGCCAGCAGCGTATTTGGGGGGGAGGACGAGCAGTACTTC. Amino acids: CASSVFGGEDEQYF.

This chain connects TRBV5-6 to TRBJ2-2, with TRBD1 identical over 7 bases. The CDR3 covers 14 residues. With 3 bases clipped from V and 5 bases from J, the junction kept 4 bases outside the gene matches. Germline V gene data show CDR1 as SGHDT and CDR2 as YYEEEE. The CDR3 region is CASSSTTGTGELFF. Here the CDR3 DNA reads TGTGCCAGCAGCTCGACGACAGGGACCGGGGAGCTGTTTTTT.

This sequence joins TRBV7-9 and TRBJ1-1; possibly TRBD1 for D (6 bases). CDR1 and CDR2 (germline): SEHNR, FQNEAQ (reference sequence). This CDR3 has 14 residues. V gave up 1 base and J gave up 3 bases, with 9 bases separating them. CDR3 sequence (DNA): TGTGCCAGCAGCTTAGGGGGGGCACACACTGAAGCTTTCTTT. It encodes CASSLGGAHTEAFF.

The chain carries TRBV7-2 and TRBJ2-1; TRBD2 matches 7 bases. Germline V CDR1 and CDR2: SGHTA, FQGNSA. The CDR3 is 15 residues long. Germline trimming cut 1 base from V and 6 bases from J; bases unmatched to any gene: 6. This CDR3 reads CASSLGWREINEQFF. For the CDR3, the DNA is TGTGCCAGCAGCTTAGGTTGGCGGGAGATCAATGAGCAGTTCTTC.

This chain links TRBV9 with TRBJ2-1, with 7 nucleotides matching TRBD1. The CDR3 runs 14 residues. Germline trimming cut 4 bases from V and 6 bases from J; bases unmatched to any gene: 7. Germline V gives CDR1 SGDLS, CDR2 YYNGEE. The CDR3 DNA follows: TGTGCCAGCAGCCCCTGGGACAGTCCCAATGAGCAGTTCTTC. Translating gives CASSPWDSPNEQFF.

The table lists this clonotype with a count of one. The genes are TRBV11-2 and TRBJ2-1, with D tentatively TRBD1 (5 bases). V was pared by 0 bases and J by 2 bases, with 11 bases between. In germline, CDR1 is SGHAT, CDR2 FQNNGV. The CDR3 sequence is 16 residues long. The CDR3 DNA follows: TGTGCCAGCAGCTTAGATGCGACAGCCCCCTACAATGAGCAGTTCTTC. This gives the protein CASSLDATAPYNEQFF.

This chain joins TRBV25-1 and TRBJ1-2; perhaps TRBD1 as D (6 bases). The CDR3 sequence is 14 residues long. The germline gives CDR1 MGHDK, CDR2 SYGVNS. Trimming pared 4 bases from V and 2 bases from J, leaving 11 bases between. The DNA for the CDR3 is TGTGCCAGCAGTGGGGACATACAAAACTATGGCTACACCTTC. Amino acid sequence: CASSGDIQNYGYTF.

The chain employs TRBV3-1 and TRBJ1-5, with D possibly being TRBD1 (5 bases). V was pared by 0 bases and J by 9 bases, with 9 bases between. The CDR3 length is 13 residues. Germline CDR1 reads LGHDT; CDR2 reads YNNKEL (reference sequence). The chain's CDR3 is CASSQDRAGPQHF. The CDR3 DNA reads TGTGCCAGCAGCCAAGACAGGGCGGGGCCCCAGCATTTT.

This rearrangement joins TRBV12-3 or TRBV12-4 to TRBJ2-2; either TRBD1 or TRBD2 may supply D (5 bases each). Trimming shortened V by 8 bases and J by 3 bases, and 10 bases separated the two germline ends. This CDR3 region has 13 residues. CDR3 loop: CASDWGYTGELFF. CDR3 nucleotides: TGTGCCAGCGACTGGGGGTACACCGGGGAGCTGTTTTTT.

The rearrangement uses TRBV7-9 and TRBJ2-7, with D possibly TRBD1 on 5 matching bases. Germline V lookup: CDR1 SEHNR, CDR2 FQNEAQ (reference sequence). V dropped 1 base and J dropped 5 bases, with 9 bases sitting between them. The CDR3 loop spans 13 amino acids. The CDR3 coding sequence is TGTGCCAGCAGCTTAGGCTTGGGGCACGAGCAGTACTTC. It translates to CASSLGLGHEQYF.

This chain joins TRBV2 and TRBJ2-1; 9 positions match TRBD1. CDR3 length equals 15 residues. CDR1 is SNHLY and CDR2 is FYNNEI in the germline V gene. Trimming cost V 4 bases and J 7 bases; bases outside gene matches: 8. The DNA for the CDR3 is TGTGCCAGCAGTGGTTTGGGGACAGGGCGAAATGAGCAGTTCTTC. It encodes CASSGLGTGRNEQFF.

The CDR3 region is CASSLGLDRVSQKNTEAFF. The CDR3 coding sequence is TGTGCCAGCAGCTTGGGGCTGGATCGGGTGAGCCAAAAGAACACTGAAGCTTTCTTT. This sequence joins TRBV5-4 and TRBJ1-1; D is unclear. This CDR3 contains 19 residues. The germline V gene encodes CDR1 SGHNT and CDR2 YYREEE (reference sequence). V gave up 0 bases and J gave up 1 base, with 22 bases separating them.

The chain combines TRBV29-1 with TRBJ1-1; D possibly corresponds to TRBD1 (6 bases). Germline V gives CDR1 SQVTM, CDR2 ANQGSEA. The V end lost 4 bases, the J end lost 4 bases, and 19 bases lay between the germline ends. CDR3 length equals 15 residues. CDR3 protein: CSVVTGMFGSTEAFF. As DNA, the CDR3 is TGCAGCGTTGTCACAGGGATGTTTGGGAGCACTGAAGCTTTCTTT.

The rearrangement joins TRBV19 to TRBJ1-2; perhaps TRBD1 as D (5 bases). Germline CDR1 and CDR2: LNHDA and SQIVND (reference sequence). The CDR3 covers 14 residues. Trimming took 1 base from V and 5 from J, leaving 11 bases between them. In DNA, the CDR3 is TGTGCCAGTAGTATAGCGGGGACGCTGTATGGCTACACCTTC. Its translation: CASSIAGTLYGYTF.

The chain couples TRBV4-1 to TRBJ1-5; TRBD1 matches 10 bases. The CDR3 is made up of 16 amino acids. Germline V lookup: CDR1 MGHRA, CDR2 YSYEKL. The V segment lost 3 bases and the J segment 1 base; nucleotides outside the gene matches: 3. The CDR3 region is CASSQGTGVSNQPQHF. The CDR3 bases are TGCGCCAGCAGCCAGGGGACAGGGGTGAGCAATCAGCCCCAGCATTTT.

The J gene is TRBJ1-2, the V gene TRBV28, with TRBD1 matching 10 bases. CDR3 length: 15 residues. Per the germline V gene, CDR1 is MDHEN and CDR2 is SYDVKM. The V segment lost 1 base and the J segment 5 bases; nucleotides outside the gene matches: 4. CDR3 bases: TGTGCCAGCAGTTTATTCCCGGGACAGGGGTATGGCTACACCTTC. It yields the protein CASSLFPGQGYGYTF.

V gene TRBV5-1 combines with J gene TRBJ1-1, with D unresolved. V lost 2 bases and J 8 bases, leaving 13 bases between the germline ends. The CDR3 length is 13 residues. The germline V gene encodes CDR1 SGHRS and CDR2 YFSETQ. CDR3 sequence: CASSFGPPREAFF. CDR3 nucleotide sequence: TGCGCCAGCAGCTTCGGGCCACCAAGAGAAGCTTTCTTT.

The chain has TRBV19 and TRBJ2-2; 9 nucleotides align to TRBD1. V lost 8 bases and J lost 1; bases outside the gene matches: 2. Germline V CDR1 and CDR2: LNHDA, SQIVND (reference sequence). This CDR3 region has 14 residues. The CDR3: CASRQGGNTGELFF. CDR3 bases: TGTGCCAGTCGACAGGGGGGGAACACCGGGGAGCTGTTTTTT.

The gene calls are TRBV4-1 and TRBJ2-3; no clear D gene. The CDR3 covers 15 residues. CDR1 and CDR2 (germline): MGHRA, YSYEKL. V was shortened by 1 base and J by 5 bases, with 13 bases between the two germline ends. CDR3 amino acids: CASSQGGWQLDTQYF. The DNA for the CDR3 is TGCGCCAGCAGCCAAGGGGGATGGCAGTTAGATACGCAGTATTTT.

The chain couples TRBV29-1 to TRBJ2-4; D remains unclear. V lost 1 base and J 2 bases, leaving 15 bases between the germline ends. CDR1 and CDR2 (germline): SQVTM, ANQGSEA. The CDR3 contains 16 residues. CDR3 nucleotide sequence: TGCAGCGTTGAAGGGCCCTCTCAAGCTCCCAAAAACATTCAGTACTTC. Translating gives CSVEGPSQAPKNIQYF.

The CDR3 sequence: CASSLSVGGAYEQYV. DNA for the CDR3: TGTGCCAGCAGCTTATCGGTGGGGGGGGCCTACGAGCAGTACGTC. The chain has TRBV11-2 and TRBJ2-7, with 7 nucleotides matching TRBD2. V lost 2 bases and J lost 2; bases outside the gene matches: 6. Germline values: CDR1 SGHAT, CDR2 FQNNGV. The length of the CDR3 is 15 residues.

The rearrangement joins TRBV4-1 to TRBJ1-5; the D gene is possibly TRBD1 (5 bases). Germline CDR1 and CDR2: MGHRA and YSYEKL. The CDR3 spans 15 residues. V lost 2 bases and J 3 bases, leaving 11 bases between the germline ends. CDR3 protein: CASSQTRQYNQPQHF. The CDR3 nucleotides read TGCGCCAGCAGCCAAACGCGACAGTACAATCAGCCCCAGCATTTT.

V usage is TRBV6-6 and J usage is TRBJ2-5; 7 bases map to TRBD1. Germline V lookup: CDR1 MNHNY, CDR2 SVGAGI (reference sequence). With V trimmed by 5 bases and J by 2 bases, 8 bases remained unmatched. The CDR3 covers 15 residues. The CDR3 here is CASSVWTGPQETQYF. The CDR3 DNA reads TGTGCCAGCAGTGTATGGACAGGCCCTCAAGAGACCCAGTACTTC.

The chain employs TRBV7-7 and TRBJ1-1; no firm D call. The CDR3 spans 13 residues. Trimming took 2 bases from V and 4 from J, leaving 8 bases between them. Germline CDR1 and CDR2: SSHAT and FNYEAQ (reference sequence). The CDR3 loop is CASSLSEGTEAFF. In DNA, the CDR3 is TGTGCCAGCAGCTTATCAGAGGGCACTGAAGCTTTCTTT.

The V call is TRBV2, the J call TRBJ2-1, with TRBD2 as a possible D gene (5 bases). V shed 2 bases and J shed 0 bases, with 8 bases lying between them. There are 15 residues in the CDR3. The germline V gene has CDR1 SNHLY and CDR2 FYNNEI. CDR3 coding DNA: TGTGCCAGCAGTGAAACACTAGACTCCTACAATGAGCAGTTCTTC. This translates into CASSETLDSYNEQFF.

The V gene is TRBV5-4, the J gene TRBJ2-2; a weak D match, TRBD2 (5 bases). The CDR3 is 15 amino acids. Germline V gene lookup returns CDR1 SGHNT and CDR2 YYREEE (reference sequence). With 3 bases removed from V and 1 base from J, the gap between germline ends came to 10 bases. CDR3 loop: CASSSRTQNTGELFF. CDR3 nucleotides: TGTGCCAGCAGCTCCCGGACTCAGAACACCGGGGAGCTGTTTTTT.

CDR3: CASSSQGQETQYF. CDR3 coding DNA: TGTGCCAGCAGCTCGCAGGGACAAGAGACCCAGTACTTC. The V and J genes are TRBV7-9 and TRBJ2-5; D is perhaps TRBD1 (5 bases). Germline V gene sequence: CDR1 SEHNR, CDR2 FQNEAQ (reference sequence). Trimming shortened V by 4 bases and J by 2 bases, and 8 bases separated the two germline ends. CDR3 length equals 13 residues. The full variable domain, with the rest looked up from reference TRBV7-9 and TRBJ2-5, is DTGVSQNPRHKITKRGQNVTFRCDPISEHNRLYWYRQTLGQGPEFLTYFQNEAQLEKSRLLSDRFSAERPKGSFSTLEIQRTEQGDSAMYLCASSSQGQETQYFGPGTRLLVL.

V and J are TRBV6-5 and TRBJ1-2; the D is unclear. CDR1 is MNHEY and CDR2 is SVGAGI in the germline V gene. The V gene lost 2 bases and the J gene lost 8 bases, with 15 bases spanning the gap. CDR3 length equals 14 residues. The CDR3: CASSYGPSRGGYTF. The CDR3 bases are TGTGCCAGCAGTTACGGCCCCAGTAGAGGAGGCTACACCTTC.

This rearrangement joins TRBV29-1 to TRBJ1-2, with 7 bases lining up with TRBD1. Per the germline V gene, CDR1 is SQVTM and CDR2 is ANQGSEA. The CDR3 contains 15 residues. Losses at the gene ends were 0 bases for V and 7 bases for J; bases not matched to a gene: 11. In nucleotides, the CDR3 is TGCAGCGTTGAAGAGTCGGCCGACAGGGCCTTTGGCTACACCTTC. Translated: CSVEESADRAFGYTF.

The CDR3, as DNA: TGTGCCAGTAGGGGGACCAACCAAGAGACCCAGTACTTC. It specifies CASRGTNQETQYF. The chain links TRBV19 to TRBJ2-5; D possibly matches TRBD1 or TRBD2 (5 bases each). The germline V gene has CDR1 LNHDA and CDR2 SQIVND (reference sequence). This CDR3 spans 13 amino acids. The V and J ends lost 6 bases and 0 bases respectively, with 8 bases between them.